This T cell receptor (beta chain) was captured in a study of technical replicates of blood from a handful of donors (dated by TCRdb to the late 2010s). The germline V gene supplies CDR1 SQVTM and CDR2 ANQGSEA. Spanning cysteine to phenylalanine, the CDR3 consists of 15 amino acids. The DNA shown is the 45-base CDR3, in frame from base 1. V loses 3 bases at its end and J loses 0 bases; junction bases beyond the gene matches: 5. Concerning this clone: No antigen is known for it. No much larger clonotype is one base removed from it; base qualities were not supplied.

Library preparation was by the immunoSEQ multiplex PCR assay. This is the immuneACCESS table as TCRdb keeps it, with only in-frame sequences that have V and J called. A part of the clones is gone; compared with another copy, unresolved V genes explain less than half, and the rest is unexplained. The sample profile shows 65,000 to 85,000 clones; around 96% of them were found once. The top ten hold roughly 0.33% of the sample. Sequences were obtained from T cells isolated from PBMCs. The receptor chain draws on TRBV29-1 and TRBJ2-1; 7 central bases correspond to TRBD1. The TCR comes from a human donor in good health. In nucleotide form, the sequence is TGCAGCGTTGATAGGAACAGGGGCTCCTACAATGAGCAGTTCTTC. Its coded protein is CSVDRNRGSYNEQFF.